This T cell receptor beta chain was recovered during a study of T cell repertoires in cytomegalovirus infection. TCRdb redid the calling of the reads with MiXCR, one entry per CDR3 protein. This sample yields hundreds of thousands of distinct CDR3 sequences, of which around 24% are seen a single time; 6.5% to 10% belongs to the top ten. CDR3 size: 16 residues. Trimming left V 1 base short and J 2 bases short, with 15 bases between. CDR1 is SGHVS, CDR2 FQNEAQ, per germline. Study results and caveats: Clonotypes of TCR beta that were HLA-C-restricted and CMV-specific dominated the ex vivo response.

This clonotype was found many times. The antigen remains undetermined. V usage is TRBV7-8 and J usage is TRBJ2-7, with D hard to call. The sequence derives from a human donor in good health (CMV status not recorded). Some clones in this sample may be carry-over from other donors' samples. Sequencing used CD8+ T cells from PBMCs. In DNA, the CDR3 is TGTGCCAGCAGCTTAGGTGGGGATTCGATACCCTACGAGCAGTACGTC. It translates to CASSLGGDSIPYEQYV.